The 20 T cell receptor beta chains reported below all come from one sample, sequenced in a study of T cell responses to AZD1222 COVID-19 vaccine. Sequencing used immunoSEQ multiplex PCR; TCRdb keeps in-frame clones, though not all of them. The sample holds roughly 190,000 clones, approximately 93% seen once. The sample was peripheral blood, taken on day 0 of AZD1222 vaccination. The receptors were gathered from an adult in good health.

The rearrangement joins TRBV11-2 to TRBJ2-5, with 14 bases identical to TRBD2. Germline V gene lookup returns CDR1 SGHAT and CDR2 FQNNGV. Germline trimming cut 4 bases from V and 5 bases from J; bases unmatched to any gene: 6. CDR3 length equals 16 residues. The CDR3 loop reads CASSSQTSGGVETQYF. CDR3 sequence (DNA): TGTGCCAGCAGCTCCCAGACTAGCGGGGGGGTGGAGACCCAGTACTTC.

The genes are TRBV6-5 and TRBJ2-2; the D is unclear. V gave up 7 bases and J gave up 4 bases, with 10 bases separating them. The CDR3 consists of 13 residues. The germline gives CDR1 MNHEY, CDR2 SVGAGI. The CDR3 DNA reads TGTGCCAGCATGTTTGGGTTCACCGGGGAGCTGTTTTTT. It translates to CASMFGFTGELFF.

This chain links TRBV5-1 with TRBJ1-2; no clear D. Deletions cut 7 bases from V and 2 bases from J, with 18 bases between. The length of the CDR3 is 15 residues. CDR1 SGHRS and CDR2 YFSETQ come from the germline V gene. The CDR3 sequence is CASYPQAAGNYGYTF. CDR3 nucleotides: TGCGCCAGCTACCCTCAAGCTGCAGGAAACTATGGCTACACCTTC.

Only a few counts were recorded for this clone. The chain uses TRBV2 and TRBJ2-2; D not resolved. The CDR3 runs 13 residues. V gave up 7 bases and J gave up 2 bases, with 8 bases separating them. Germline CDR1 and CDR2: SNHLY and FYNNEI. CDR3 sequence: CASNQENTGELFF. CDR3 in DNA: TGTGCCAGCAACCAGGAAAACACCGGGGAGCTGTTTTTT.

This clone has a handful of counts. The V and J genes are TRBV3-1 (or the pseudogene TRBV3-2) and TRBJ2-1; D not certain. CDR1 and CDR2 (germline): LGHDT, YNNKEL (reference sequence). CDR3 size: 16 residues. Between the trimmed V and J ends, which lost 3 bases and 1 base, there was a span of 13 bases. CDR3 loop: CASSHPGPSSYNEQFF. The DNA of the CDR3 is TGTGCCAGCAGCCACCCAGGCCCGTCATCCTACAATGAGCAGTTCTTC.

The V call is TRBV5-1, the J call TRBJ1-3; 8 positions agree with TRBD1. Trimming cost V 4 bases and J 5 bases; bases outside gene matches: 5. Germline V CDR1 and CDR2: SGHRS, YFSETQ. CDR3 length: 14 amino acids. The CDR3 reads CASSPDRERNTIYF. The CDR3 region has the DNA TGCGCCAGCAGCCCGGACAGGGAAAGAAACACCATATATTTT.

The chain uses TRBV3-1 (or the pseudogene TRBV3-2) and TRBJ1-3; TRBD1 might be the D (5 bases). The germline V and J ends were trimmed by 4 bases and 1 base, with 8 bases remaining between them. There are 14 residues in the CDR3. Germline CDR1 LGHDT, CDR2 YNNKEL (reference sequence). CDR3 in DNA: TGTGCCAGCAGCCCGAGGGGTTCTGGAAACACCATATATTTT. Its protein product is CASSPRGSGNTIYF.

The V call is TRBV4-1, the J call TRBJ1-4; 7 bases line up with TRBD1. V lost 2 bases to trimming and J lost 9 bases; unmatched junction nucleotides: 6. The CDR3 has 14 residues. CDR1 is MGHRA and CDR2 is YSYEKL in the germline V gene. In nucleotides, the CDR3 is TGCGCCAGCAGCCAAAGCAGGGGGAGTCAAAAACTGTTTTTT. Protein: CASSQSRGSQKLFF.

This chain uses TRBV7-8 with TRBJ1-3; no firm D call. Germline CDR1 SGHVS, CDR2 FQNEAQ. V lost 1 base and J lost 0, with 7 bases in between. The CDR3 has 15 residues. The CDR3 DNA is TGTGCCAGCAGCTTAGGACGCGGCTCTGGAAACACCATATATTTT. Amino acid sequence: CASSLGRGSGNTIYF.

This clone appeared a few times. The CDR3 DNA reads as TGCGCCAGCAGCCAGGGTCGGGGTATTACTGAAGCTTTCTTT. Amino acid sequence: CASSQGRGITEAFF. The chain carries TRBV4-1 and TRBJ1-1; D unresolved. Trimming shortened V by 3 bases and J by 5 bases, and 13 bases separated the two germline ends. Per germline, CDR1 MGHRA and CDR2 YSYEKL. The CDR3 has 14 residues.

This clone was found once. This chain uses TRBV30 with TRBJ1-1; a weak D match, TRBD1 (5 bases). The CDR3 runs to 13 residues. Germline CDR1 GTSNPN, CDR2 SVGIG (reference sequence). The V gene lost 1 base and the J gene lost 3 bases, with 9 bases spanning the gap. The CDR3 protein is CAWSGQLDTEAFF. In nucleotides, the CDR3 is TGTGCCTGGAGTGGACAGCTGGACACTGAAGCTTTCTTT.

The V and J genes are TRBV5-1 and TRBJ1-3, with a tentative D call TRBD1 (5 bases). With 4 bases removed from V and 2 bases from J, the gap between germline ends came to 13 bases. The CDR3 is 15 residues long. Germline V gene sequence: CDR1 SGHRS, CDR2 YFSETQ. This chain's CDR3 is CASSGGMKPGNTIYF. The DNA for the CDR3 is TGCGCCAGCAGCGGGGGAATGAAGCCTGGAAACACCATATATTTT.

Written as DNA, the CDR3 is TGTGCCAGTAGTATAGAAGGGGATTGGCAGCCCCAGCATTTT. This encodes CASSIEGDWQPQHF. V is TRBV19 and J is TRBJ1-5; TRBD1 might be the D (5 bases). With 0 bases removed from V and 7 bases from J, the gap between germline ends came to 10 bases. This CDR3 is 14 amino acids long. The V gene's germline CDR1 is LNHDA and CDR2 SQIVND (reference sequence).

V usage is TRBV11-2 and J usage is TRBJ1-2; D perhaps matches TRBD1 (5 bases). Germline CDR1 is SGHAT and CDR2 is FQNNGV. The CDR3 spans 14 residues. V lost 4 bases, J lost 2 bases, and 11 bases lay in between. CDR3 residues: CASSYSRGNYGYTF. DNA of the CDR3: TGTGCCAGCAGCTACTCTCGGGGCAACTATGGCTACACCTTC.

The CDR3: CAITPGGSGEVSEAFF. The DNA for the CDR3 is TGTGCCATAACACCAGGGGGCTCGGGTGAAGTCTCTGAAGCTTTCTTT. The chain recombines TRBV10-3 with TRBJ1-1; 8 nucleotides agree with TRBD1. V lost 9 bases to trimming and J lost 6 bases; unmatched junction nucleotides: 18. The CDR3 has 16 amino acids. The germline CDR1 and CDR2 sequences are ENHRY and SYGVKD.

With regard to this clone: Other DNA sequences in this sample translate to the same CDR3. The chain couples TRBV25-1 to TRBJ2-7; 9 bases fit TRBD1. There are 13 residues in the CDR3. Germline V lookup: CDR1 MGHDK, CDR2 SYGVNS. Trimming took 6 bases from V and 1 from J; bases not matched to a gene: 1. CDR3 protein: CASSGTGSYEQYF. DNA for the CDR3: TGTGCCAGCAGCGGGACAGGGTCCTACGAGCAGTACTTC.

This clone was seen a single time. The CDR3 DNA reads as TGTGCCAGCAGCTTAAGGGCGGTGTCCTACAATGAGCAGTTCTTC. Its translation is CASSLRAVSYNEQFF. The rearrangement links TRBV7-2 to TRBJ2-1; D call uncertain. The CDR3 sequence is 15 residues long. Trimming removed 2 bases at V and 1 base at J, with 9 bases between. The germline CDR1 and CDR2 sequences are SGHTA and FQGNSA.

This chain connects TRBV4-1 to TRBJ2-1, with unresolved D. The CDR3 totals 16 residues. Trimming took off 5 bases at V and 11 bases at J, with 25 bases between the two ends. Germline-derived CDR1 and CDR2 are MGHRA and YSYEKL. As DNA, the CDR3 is TGCGCCAGCAGCTTCCCGATTCGGACCGGTATTCGGCAGCAGTTCTTC. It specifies CASSFPIRTGIRQQFF.

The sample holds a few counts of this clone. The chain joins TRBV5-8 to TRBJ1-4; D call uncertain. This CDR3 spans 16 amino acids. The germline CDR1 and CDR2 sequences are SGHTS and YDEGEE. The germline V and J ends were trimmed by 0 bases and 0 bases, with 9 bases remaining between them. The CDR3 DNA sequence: TGTGCCAGCAGCTTGGCATGGCGTGCAACTAATGAAAAACTGTTTTTT. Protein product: CASSLAWRATNEKLFF.

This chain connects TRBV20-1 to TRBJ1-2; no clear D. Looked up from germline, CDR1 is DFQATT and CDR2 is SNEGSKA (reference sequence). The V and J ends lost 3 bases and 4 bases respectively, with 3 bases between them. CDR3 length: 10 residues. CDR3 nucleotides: TGCAGTGCTAGTAGCTATGGCTACACCTTC. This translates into CSASSYGYTF.